These T cell receptor beta chains were read from a single sample in a study of early T cells in non-severe SARS-CoV-2 infection. TCRdb re-called the 5' RACE reads through MiXCR, storing one row per CDR3 protein. The sample lists about 27,000 distinct CDR3 sequences; approximately 4% were seen once. Sequenced: whole blood. The receptors shown here come from an adult who was a healthcare worker with PCR-confirmed SARS-CoV-2 infection or an uninfected control (not recorded which). Each CDR3 is given with its conserved first and last residue. D genes are given only for firm matches. Part of the rows lack a size; the others show once, few, many or a class for expanded clones.

many | - | TRBJ2-5 | TRBV6-2/TRBV6-3 | TGTGCCAGCAGTTACGAGAGGGGCCAAGAGACCCAGTACTTC | CASSYERGQETQYF
few | TRBD2 | TRBJ2-1 | TRBV6-6 | TGTGCCAGCAGTTACGCCCGGGCCAGCGGGAGTTTTGAGCAGTTCTTC | CASSYARASGSFEQFF
- | TRBD1 | TRBJ1-4 | TRBV20-1 | TGCAGTGCCGTCGAATGGGACAGGGATGAAAAACTGTTTTTT | CSAVEWDRDEKLFF
many | - | TRBJ1-6 | TRBV6-5 | TGTGCCAGCAGCCGCCAGGAAGGGGAAAATTCACCCCTCCACTTT | CASSRQEGENSPLHF
many | TRBD2 | TRBJ2-5 | TRBV24-1 | TGTGCCACCAGTGATCAAGCGGGAGGGAGGACCCAGTACTTC | CATSDQAGGRTQYF
many | - | TRBJ2-2 | TRBV6-6 | TGTGCCAGCAGTTACTCGACGAACACCGGGGAGCTGTTTTTT | CASSYSTNTGELFF
many | - | TRBJ2-3 | TRBV7-3 | TGCGCCAGCAGCGAAGACTTCACAGATACGCAGTATTTT | CASSEDFTDTQYF
many | - | TRBJ2-1 | TRBV7-6 | TGTGCCAGCAGCTTACAGGAGGGGATTTTGGAGCAGTTCTTC | CASSLQEGILEQFF
many | TRBD2 | TRBJ2-1 | TRBV7-9 | TGTGCCAGCAGCCCCCGACTAGCGGGAGCAAATGAGCAGTTCTTC | CASSPRLAGANEQFF
many | - | TRBJ2-7 | TRBV4-2 | TGTGCCAGCAGCCAAGACCCCCGCGGAGGGTACTCCTACGAGCAGTACTTC | CASSQDPRGGYSYEQYF
many | TRBD1 | TRBJ2-2 | TRBV3-1 | TGTGCCAGCAGCAGACAGGGGAACACCGGGGAGCTGTTTTTT | CASSRQGNTGELFF
few | TRBD2 | TRBJ2-7 | TRBV7-2 | TGTGCCAGCAGCTTAGTATTAGCGGGTAAATACGAGCAGTACTTC | CASSLVLAGKYEQYF
many | - | TRBJ1-2 | TRBV13 | TGTGCCAGCAGCCTATACCCCGGCTACACCTTC | CASSLYPGYTF
many | - | TRBJ2-1 | TRBV7-9 | TGTGCCAGCAGCTTAGAAAGTCCGTTAACCTTC | CASSLESPLTF
few | - | TRBJ2-4 | TRBV12-3/TRBV12-4 | TGTGCCAGCAGTTGGGCTTGGCCCGGGCGGAACATTCAGTACTTC | CASSWAWPGRNIQYF
- | - | TRBJ2-1 | TRBV5-6 | TGTGCCAGCAGCCCCAGGTTAACTAGCCGACACAATGAGCAGTTCTTC | CASSPRLTSRHNEQFF
many | TRBD2 | TRBJ2-3 | TRBV7-2 | TGTGCCAGCAGCTTAGCAACTAGCGGGAGGGCCCTAGGGACAGATACGCAGTATTTT | CASSLATSGRALGTDTQYF
many | - | TRBJ1-1 | TRBV6-1 | TGTGCCAGCAGTCGGAACGTCGGCACTGAAGCTTTCTTT | CASSRNVGTEAFF
many | - | TRBJ1-1 | TRBV7-9 | TGTGCCAGCAGCCTCTACGACAGCACTGAAGCTTTCTTT | CASSLYDSTEAFF
many | TRBD2 | TRBJ2-2 | TRBV7-9 | TGTGCCAGCAGCAGGAGGGGACTAGCGGGAGAAAACACCGGGGAGCTGTTTTTT | CASSRRGLAGENTGELFF
- | TRBD2 | TRBJ2-3 | TRBV3-1 | TGTGCCAGCAGCCAAGAGCTAGCGGGAATGGTAGATACGCAGTATTTT | CASSQELAGMVDTQYF
many | - | TRBJ2-3 | TRBV3-1 | TGTGCCAGCAGGCAGCTAGATACGCAGTATTTT | CASRQLDTQYF
many | - | TRBJ2-7 | TRBV5-1 | TGCGCCAGCAGCTTGGAAGTTGGTGAGCAGTACTTC | CASSLEVGEQYF
few | - | TRBJ2-3 | TRBV7-3 | TGTGCCAGCAGCTTATGGGGGCGGACAGATACGCAGTATTTT | CASSLWGRTDTQYF
few | - | TRBJ2-7 | TRBV7-9 | TGTGCCAGCAGCCTCCGGGTTTACGAGCAGTACTTC | CASSLRVYEQYF
many | TRBD1 | TRBJ2-7 | TRBV18 | TGTGCCAGCTCACCAGCGGACAGGACTTCCTACGAGCAGTACTTC | CASSPADRTSYEQYF
many | TRBD2 | TRBJ2-1 | TRBV20-1 | TGCAGTGCTAGTAAGACTAGCGGGAGTATTGGTGAGCAGTTCTTC | CSASKTSGSIGEQFF
many | TRBD2 | TRBJ2-1 | TRBV2 | TGTGCCAGCAGCCGGGTTGGGACTAGCTGGAATAATGAGCAGTTCTTC | CASSRVGTSWNNEQFF
many | TRBD1 | TRBJ2-7 | TRBV30 | TGTGCCTGGGGACAGGGTCCAAAGCAGTACTTC | CAWGQGPKQYF
many | TRBD1 | TRBJ2-1 | TRBV5-1 | TGCGCCAGCAGAGACCACAGGGGCTCCTACAATGAGCAGTTCTTC | CASRDHRGSYNEQFF
many | - | TRBJ2-3 | TRBV20-1 | TGCAGTGCTAGTACCCCCGGGACTTACCTCAAGGATTTT | CSASTPGTYLKDF
- | TRBD1 | TRBJ2-5 | TRBV29-1 | TGCAGCGGATACAGGGGGATCCAAGAGACCCAGTACTTC | CSGYRGIQETQYF
many | - | TRBJ1-6 | TRBV7-2 | TGTGCCAGCAGTTTATTAGGGCGGAGGCCAGGGGCTTATAATTCACCCCTCCACTTT | CASSLLGRRPGAYNSPLHF
- | - | TRBJ1-6 | TRBV5-4 | TGTGCCAGCAGTCGCGATGGGTCACCCCTCCACTTT | CASSRDGSPLHF
many | - | TRBJ1-5 | TRBV19 | TGTGCCAGTAGTACCTCCGGGGGCAATCAGCCCCAGCATTTT | CASSTSGGNQPQHF
few | TRBD1 | TRBJ1-2 | TRBV6-6 | TGTGCCAGCAGATCCCCGGGACAGGGCTATGGCTACACCTTC | CASRSPGQGYGYTF
many | TRBD1 | TRBJ2-6 | TRBV12-3/TRBV12-4 | TGTGCCAGCTCTCTCCCCCGGGACAGGGTCTCTGGGGCCAACGTCCTGACTTTC | CASSLPRDRVSGANVLTF
- | - | TRBJ2-3 | TRBV9 | TGTGCCAGCAGCGTAAGAAGTAGCACAGATACGCAGTATTTT | CASSVRSSTDTQYF
many | - | TRBJ2-7 | TRBV19 | TGTGCCAGTAGTATTGCAGGAGAGATTTACGAGCAGTACTTC | CASSIAGEIYEQYF
many | - | TRBJ2-3 | TRBV11-2 | TGTGCCAGCAGCTTAGGGACACTCCCGTTAGGAGATACGCAGTATTTT | CASSLGTLPLGDTQYF
many | TRBD1 | TRBJ2-4 | TRBV29-1 | TGCAGCGTTGAACTTTCAAGTGGACAGGGGAGTCACTTC | CSVELSSGQGSHF
many | TRBD2 | TRBJ2-2 | TRBV7-9 | TGTGCCAGCACCCCGATCGGGGAGGGCCGAGGCACCGGGGAGCTGTTTTTT | CASTPIGEGRGTGELFF
many | TRBD2 | TRBJ2-3 | TRBV20-1 | TGCAGTGCTAGAGTCCCGACTAGCGGGAGTACAGATACGCAGTATTTT | CSARVPTSGSTDTQYF
many | TRBD2 | TRBJ2-3 | TRBV12-5 | TGTGCTAGTGGTTTGGTACTAACTAGCGGGAGTGCAGATACGCAGTATTTT | CASGLVLTSGSADTQYF